This TCR beta chain was obtained from a study of blood T cells in healthy people across ages. Overall study context: Template-switching capture recovered about one barcoded beta molecule per two T cells.

Next came a second PCR, run for roughly 6 to 11 cycles, which used a sample-barcoded 5' primer along with a J-beta primer mix. In TCRdb, the 5' RACE reads were re-called with MiXCR into one record per CDR3 protein. The sample comprises 1.5 million to 2 million distinct CDR3 sequences, approximately 32% of which are singletons, and approximately 11% rests with the top ten. Isolated PBMCs totaled at least 6 million in each sample. Material for sequencing was blood. The TCR was taken from a woman in her twenties or thirties in good health.

The CDR3 DNA follows: TGTGCCAGCAGCTTAACGGGGCAGTTATACAATGAGCAGTTCTTC. Translation gives CASSLTGQLYNEQFF. The chain combines TRBV11-1 with TRBJ2-1; either TRBD1 or TRBD2 may supply D (5 bases each). This CDR3 region has 15 residues. Trimming shortened V by 2 bases and J by 4 bases, and 12 bases separated the two germline ends. CDR1 and CDR2 from the germline V gene are SGHAT and FQDESV (reference sequence).